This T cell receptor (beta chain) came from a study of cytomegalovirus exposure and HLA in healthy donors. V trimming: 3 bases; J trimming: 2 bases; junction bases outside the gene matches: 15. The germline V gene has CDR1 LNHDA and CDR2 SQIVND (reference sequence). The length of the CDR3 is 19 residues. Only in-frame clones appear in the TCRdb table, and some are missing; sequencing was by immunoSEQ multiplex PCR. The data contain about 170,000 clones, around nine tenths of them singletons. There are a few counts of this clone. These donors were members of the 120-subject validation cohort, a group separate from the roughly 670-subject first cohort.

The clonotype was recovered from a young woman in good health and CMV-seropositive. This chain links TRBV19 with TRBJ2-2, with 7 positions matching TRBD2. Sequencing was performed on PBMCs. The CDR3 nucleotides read TGTGCCAGTAGTATTTCCCTGGCCTGGAGCGGGACTAACACCGGGGAGCTGTTTTTT. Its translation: CASSISLAWSGTNTGELFF.